The clone carrying this T cell receptor beta chain occurred once. Its matching antigen is unknown. Constant-region reverse primers amplified full-length variable regions, followed by semi-nested Nested Universal Primer A PCR. MiXCR, run by TCRdb on the 5' RACE reads, gives a single entry per CDR3 protein. The sample includes tens of thousands of distinct CDR3 sequences, roughly 25% of them seen just once. Whole-study results and caveats: Whole repertoires were not studied in the larger cohort, only one V-J beta rearrangement.

V lost 2 bases, J lost 1 base, and 2 bases lay in between. This CDR3 contains 12 residues. Tregs were sorted as CD4+CD25+CD127-/low cells. This chain joins TRBV12-3 or TRBV12-4 and TRBJ2-5; D remains ambiguous. Sequenced sample: tumor-infiltrating Tregs sorted from the breast tumor. The receptor's source is a female donor with breast cancer. The chain's CDR3 is CASSLIQETQYF. CDR3 nucleotides: TGTGCCAGCAGTTTAATCCAAGAGACCCAGTACTTC.